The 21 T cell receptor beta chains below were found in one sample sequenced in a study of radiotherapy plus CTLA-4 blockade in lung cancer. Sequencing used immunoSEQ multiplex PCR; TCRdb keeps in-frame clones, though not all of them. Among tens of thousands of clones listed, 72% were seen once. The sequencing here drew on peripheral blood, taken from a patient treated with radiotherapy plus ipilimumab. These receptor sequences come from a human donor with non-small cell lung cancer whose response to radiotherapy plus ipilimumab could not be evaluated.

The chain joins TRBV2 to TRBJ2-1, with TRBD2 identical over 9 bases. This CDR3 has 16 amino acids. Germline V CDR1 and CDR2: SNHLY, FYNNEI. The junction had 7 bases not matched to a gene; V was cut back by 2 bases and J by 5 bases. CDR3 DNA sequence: TGTGCCAGCAGTGAAACGCAGTCTAGCGGGAACAATGAGCAGTTCTTC. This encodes CASSETQSSGNNEQFF.

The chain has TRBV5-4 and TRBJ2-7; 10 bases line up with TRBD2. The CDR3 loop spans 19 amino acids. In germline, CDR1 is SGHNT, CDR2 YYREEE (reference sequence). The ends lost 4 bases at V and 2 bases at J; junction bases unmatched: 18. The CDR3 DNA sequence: TGTGCCAGCAGCCGATCCTGGTTGGTAGCGGGGGGTCCGACCTACGAGCAGTACTTC. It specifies CASSRSWLVAGGPTYEQYF.

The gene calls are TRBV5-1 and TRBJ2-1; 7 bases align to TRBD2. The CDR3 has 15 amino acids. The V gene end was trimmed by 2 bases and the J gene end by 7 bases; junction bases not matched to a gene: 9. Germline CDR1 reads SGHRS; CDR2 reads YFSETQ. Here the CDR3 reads CASSFGTTTGNEQFF. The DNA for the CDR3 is TGCGCCAGCAGCTTCGGGACTACTACCGGGAATGAGCAGTTCTTC.

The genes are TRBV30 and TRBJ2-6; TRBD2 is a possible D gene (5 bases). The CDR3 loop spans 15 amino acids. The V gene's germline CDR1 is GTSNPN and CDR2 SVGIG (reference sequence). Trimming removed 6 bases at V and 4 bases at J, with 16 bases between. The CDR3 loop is CACPDFPLGANVLTF. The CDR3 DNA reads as TGTGCCTGTCCGGACTTTCCGTTAGGGGCCAACGTCCTGACTTTC.

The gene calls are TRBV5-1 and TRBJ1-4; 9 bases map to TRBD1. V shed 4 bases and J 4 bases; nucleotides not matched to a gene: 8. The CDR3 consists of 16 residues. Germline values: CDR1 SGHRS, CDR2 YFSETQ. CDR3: CASSTGAGQGNEKLFF. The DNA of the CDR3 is TGCGCCAGCAGCACCGGAGCGGGACAGGGTAATGAAAAACTGTTTTTT.

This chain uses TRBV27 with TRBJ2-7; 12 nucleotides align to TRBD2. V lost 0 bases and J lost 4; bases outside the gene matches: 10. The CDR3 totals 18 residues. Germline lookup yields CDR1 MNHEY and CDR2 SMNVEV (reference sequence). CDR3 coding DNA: TGTGCCAGCAGTTTATCGGGGTCTCGGACTAGCGGGGCTTACGAGCAGTACTTC. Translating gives CASSLSGSRTSGAYEQYF.

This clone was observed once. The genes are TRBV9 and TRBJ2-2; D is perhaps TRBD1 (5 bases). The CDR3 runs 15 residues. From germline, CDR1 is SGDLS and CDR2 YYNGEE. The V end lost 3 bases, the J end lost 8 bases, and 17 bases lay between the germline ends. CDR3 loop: CASSARQSVGGELFF. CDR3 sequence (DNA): TGTGCCAGCAGCGCCCGACAGTCCGTTGGGGGGGAGCTGTTTTTT.

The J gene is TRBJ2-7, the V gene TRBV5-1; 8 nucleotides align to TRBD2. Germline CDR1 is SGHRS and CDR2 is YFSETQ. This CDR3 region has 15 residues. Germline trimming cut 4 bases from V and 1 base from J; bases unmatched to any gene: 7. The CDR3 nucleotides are TGCGCCAGCAGCCGAGGGGTAGCGGGGTCCTACGAGCAGTACTTC. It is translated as CASSRGVAGSYEQYF. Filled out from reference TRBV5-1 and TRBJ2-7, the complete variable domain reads KAGVTQTPRYLIKTRGQQVTLSCSPISGHRSVSWYQQTPGQGLQFLFEYFSETQRNKGNFPGRFSGRQFSNSRSEMNVSTLELGDSALYLCASSRGVAGSYEQYFGPGTRLTVT.

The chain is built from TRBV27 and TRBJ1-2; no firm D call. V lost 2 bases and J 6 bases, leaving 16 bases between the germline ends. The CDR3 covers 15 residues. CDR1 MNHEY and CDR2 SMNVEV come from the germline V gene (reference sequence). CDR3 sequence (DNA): TGTGCCAGCAGTTTAGGCTCCGGGAGTTTGGATGGCTACACCTTC. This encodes CASSLGSGSLDGYTF.

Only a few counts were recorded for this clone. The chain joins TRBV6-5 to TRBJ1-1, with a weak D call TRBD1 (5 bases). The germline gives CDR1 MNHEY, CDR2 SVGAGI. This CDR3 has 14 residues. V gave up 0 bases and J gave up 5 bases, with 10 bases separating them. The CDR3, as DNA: TGTGCCAGCAGTTACTCGTGGGGGGAAACTGAAGCTTTCTTT. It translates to CASSYSWGETEAFF.

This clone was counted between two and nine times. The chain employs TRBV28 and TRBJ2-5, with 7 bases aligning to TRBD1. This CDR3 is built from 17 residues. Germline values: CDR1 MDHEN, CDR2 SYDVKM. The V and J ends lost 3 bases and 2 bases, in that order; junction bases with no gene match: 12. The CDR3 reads CASSLAYAGTAQETQYF. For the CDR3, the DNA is TGTGCCAGCAGTTTGGCTTATGCTGGGACAGCTCAAGAGACCCAGTACTTC.

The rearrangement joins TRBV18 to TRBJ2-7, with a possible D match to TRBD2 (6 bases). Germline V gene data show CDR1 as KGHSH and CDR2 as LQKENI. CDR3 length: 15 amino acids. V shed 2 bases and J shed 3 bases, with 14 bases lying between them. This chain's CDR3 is CASSPAGTGNYEQYF. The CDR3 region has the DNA TGTGCCAGCTCACCAGCCGGGACTGGGAACTACGAGCAGTACTTC.

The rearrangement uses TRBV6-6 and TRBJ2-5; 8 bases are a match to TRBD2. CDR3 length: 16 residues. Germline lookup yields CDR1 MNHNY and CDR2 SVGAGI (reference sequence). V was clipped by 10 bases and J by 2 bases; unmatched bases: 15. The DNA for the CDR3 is TGTGCCACTTCCTTACGGGCGGGGGGAGTTCAAGAGACCCAGTACTTC. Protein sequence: CATSLRAGGVQETQYF.

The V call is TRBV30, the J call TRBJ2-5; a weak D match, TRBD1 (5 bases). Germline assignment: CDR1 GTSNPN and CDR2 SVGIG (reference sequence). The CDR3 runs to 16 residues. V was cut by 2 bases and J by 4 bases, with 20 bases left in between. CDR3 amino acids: CAWSYPPRAGRETQYF. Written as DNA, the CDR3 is TGTGCCTGGAGTTACCCTCCCAGGGCAGGGCGAGAGACCCAGTACTTC.

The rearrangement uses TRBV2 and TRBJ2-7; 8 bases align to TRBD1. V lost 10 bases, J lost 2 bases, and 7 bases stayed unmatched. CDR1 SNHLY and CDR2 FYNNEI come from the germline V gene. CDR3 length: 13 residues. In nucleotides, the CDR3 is TGTGCCACCGGACAGGGAGCAACCTACGAGCAGTACTTC. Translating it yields CATGQGATYEQYF.

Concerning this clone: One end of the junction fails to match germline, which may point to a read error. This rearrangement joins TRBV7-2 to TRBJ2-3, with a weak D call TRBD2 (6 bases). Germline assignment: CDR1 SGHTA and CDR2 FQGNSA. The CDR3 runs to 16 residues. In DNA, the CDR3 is TGTGCCAGCAGCCTAGCCTCTAGCGCCACTCAAGATACGCAGTATTTT. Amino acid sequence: CASSLASSATQDTQYF.

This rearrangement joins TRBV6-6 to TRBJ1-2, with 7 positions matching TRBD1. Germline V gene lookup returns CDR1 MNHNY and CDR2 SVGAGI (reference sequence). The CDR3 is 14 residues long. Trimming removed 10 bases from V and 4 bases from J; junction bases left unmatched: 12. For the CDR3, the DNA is TGTGCCACCGGACAGGACCTTTCCCTCTATGGCTACACCTTC. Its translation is CATGQDLSLYGYTF.

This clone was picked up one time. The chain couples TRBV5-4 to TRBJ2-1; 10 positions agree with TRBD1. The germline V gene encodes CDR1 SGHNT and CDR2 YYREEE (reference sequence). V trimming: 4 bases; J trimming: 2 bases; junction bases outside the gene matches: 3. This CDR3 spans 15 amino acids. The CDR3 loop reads CASSPDRGPYNEQFF. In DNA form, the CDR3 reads TGTGCCAGCAGCCCCGACAGGGGGCCCTACAATGAGCAGTTCTTC.

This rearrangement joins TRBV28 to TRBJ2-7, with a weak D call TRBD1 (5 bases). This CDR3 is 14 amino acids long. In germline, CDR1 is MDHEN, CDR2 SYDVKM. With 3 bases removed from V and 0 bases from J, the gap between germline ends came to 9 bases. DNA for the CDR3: TGTGCCAGCAGTTTCCCAGGGTTCTCCTACGAGCAGTACTTC. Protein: CASSFPGFSYEQYF.

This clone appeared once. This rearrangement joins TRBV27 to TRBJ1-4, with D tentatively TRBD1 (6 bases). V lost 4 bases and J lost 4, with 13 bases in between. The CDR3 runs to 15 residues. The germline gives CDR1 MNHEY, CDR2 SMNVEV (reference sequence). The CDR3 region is CASSSRTAHNEKLFF. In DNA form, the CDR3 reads TGTGCCAGCAGTTCACGGACAGCTCATAATGAAAAACTGTTTTTT.

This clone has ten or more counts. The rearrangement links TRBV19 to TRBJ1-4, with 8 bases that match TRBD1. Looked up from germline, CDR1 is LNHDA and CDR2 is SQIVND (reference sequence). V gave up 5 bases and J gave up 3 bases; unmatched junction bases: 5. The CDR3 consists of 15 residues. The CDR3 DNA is TGTGCCAGTAGTTCCGACAGGGGATCTAATGAAAAACTGTTTTTT. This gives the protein CASSSDRGSNEKLFF.